This T cell receptor gamma chain derives from a study of gamma delta lymphoproliferative disorders and STAT genes. The CDR3 length is 14 residues. With V trimmed by 2 bases and J by 0 bases, 4 bases remained unmatched. The germline V gene has CDR1 EGSNGY and CDR2 YDSYNSKV. The receptor sequences were amplified from genomic DNA of peripheral blood mononuclear cells. TCRdb reprocessed the multiplex PCR reads using CATT. The sample yields 2,000 to 3,000 gamma-chain clones, 12% seen once. This clone occurred many times. The chain employs TRGV2 and TRGJ1 or TRGJ2. Because TCRdb records no J gene, it was assigned here through a match of the DNA to germline. Sequenced: blood. The receptor was isolated from a human donor with gamma-delta T-cell large granular lymphocyte leukemia. The DNA of the CDR3 is TGTGCCACCTGGGACGACTGGAATTATTATAAGAAACTCTTT. Encoded protein: CATWDDWNYYKKLF.